Below are 21 T cell receptor beta chains sequenced from a single sample in a study of shared clonotypes between healthy human individuals. TCRdb keeps only in-frame clones here, not all; method: immunoSEQ multiplex PCR. The repertoire holds some 450,000 clones, with around 77% as singletons. Sequenced material: PBMCs. The receptors were sampled from a woman aged 35 to 49 in good health. Some clones in this sample may be carry-over from other donors' samples.

The rearrangement joins TRBV10-3 to TRBJ1-6; 8 bases align to TRBD1. Looked up from germline, CDR1 is ENHRY and CDR2 is SYGVKD. The CDR3 contains 14 residues. The J segment lost 10 bases and the V segment lost 6 bases, leaving 8 bases of the junction unmatched. CDR3 sequence: CAISGQGQNSPLHF. CDR3 bases: TGTGCCATCAGCGGACAGGGCCAAAACTCACCCCTCCACTTT.

Of note for this clone: One base separates it from a far larger clone, so it is likely a read error. V is TRBV29-1 and J is TRBJ2-1, with 8 bases lining up with TRBD2. CDR3 length: 16 residues. Per germline, CDR1 SQVTM and CDR2 ANQGSEA. The CDR3 region is CSAQVVGLLAVNERFF. The CDR3 DNA follows: TGCAGCGCTCAAGTTGTAGGGTTACTAGCGGTAAATGAGCGGTTCTTC.

In its sample, this clone was seen once. The V call is TRBV7-8, the J call TRBJ2-7, with 9 nucleotides matching TRBD2. This CDR3 comprises 14 residues. Per germline, CDR1 SGHVS and CDR2 FQNEAQ. The ends lost 6 bases at V and 6 bases at J; junction bases unmatched: 9. The CDR3 region is CASRLGTSQPEQYF. The CDR3, as DNA: TGTGCCAGCAGGCTTGGGACTAGCCAGCCCGAGCAGTACTTC.

The chain uses TRBV6-6 and TRBJ1-4; 9 bases align to TRBD1. The CDR3 length is 13 residues. Germline V gives CDR1 MNHNY, CDR2 SVGAGI (reference sequence). V shed 10 bases, J shed 10 bases, and the junction held 10 bases outside the gene matches. CDR3 in DNA: TGTGCCACCAACAACAGGGGGCTGGGAAAACTGTTTTTT. As protein: CATNNRGLGKLFF.

This clone was counted only a few times. The CDR3 reads CASSYTTGTGELFF. The CDR3 region has the DNA TGTGCCAGTAGCTACACTACAGGGACCGGGGAGCTGTTTTTT. The chain employs TRBV19 and TRBJ2-2; TRBD1 is a possible D gene (6 bases). The CDR3 is made up of 14 amino acids. Per the germline V gene, CDR1 is LNHDA and CDR2 is SQIVND (reference sequence). V lost 6 bases to trimming and J lost 5 bases, with 13 bases between them.

The V and J genes are TRBV11-2 and TRBJ1-1; D is uncertain. Germline V gene data show CDR1 as SGHAT and CDR2 as FQNNGV. CDR3 length equals 16 residues. The germline V and J ends were trimmed by 5 bases and 3 bases, with 19 bases remaining between them. DNA for the CDR3: TGTGCCAGCAGCACTGGCGGGGTTATCGGGCACACTGAAGCTTTCTTT. This codes for CASSTGGVIGHTEAFF.

This clone was observed a handful of times. For the CDR3, the DNA is TGTGCCAGCAGTCGGGACAGGGAAGGGAACACCATATATTTT. Protein sequence: CASSRDREGNTIYF. The rearrangement uses TRBV25-1 and TRBJ1-3, with 9 bases that match TRBD1. The CDR3 is 14 residues long. Per the germline V gene, CDR1 is MGHDK and CDR2 is SYGVNS. V lost 5 bases, J lost 7 bases, and 6 bases stayed unmatched. The full variable domain, its missing parts supplied by reference TRBV25-1 and TRBJ1-3, is EADIYQTPRYLVIGTGKKITLECSQTMGHDKMYWYQQDPGMELHLIHYSYGVNSTEKGDLSSESTVSRIRTEHFPLTLESARPSHTSQYLCASSRDREGNTIYFGEGSWLTVV.

The chain is built from TRBV4-2 and TRBJ1-2; possibly TRBD1 for D (5 bases). CDR1 is LGHNA, CDR2 YNFKEQ, per germline. The CDR3 has 14 residues. V lost 0 bases and J 8 bases, leaving 13 bases between the germline ends. CDR3: CASSQDLGGFGYTF. In DNA, the CDR3 is TGTGCCAGCAGCCAAGATCTTGGGGGTTTCGGCTACACCTTC.

This clone has ten or more counts. V is TRBV6-5 and J is TRBJ2-1, with 12 bases that match TRBD2. Germline CDR1 is MNHEY and CDR2 is SVGAGI. J gave up 14 bases and V 2 bases, and 10 bases lay outside the gene matches. CDR3 length: 15 residues. CDR3 in amino acids: CASSYGWASGREEFF. In nucleotides, the CDR3 is TGTGCCAGCAGTTACGGTTGGGCTAGCGGGAGGGAGGAGTTCTTC.

The rearrangement uses TRBV27 and TRBJ2-3; 12 bases are a match to TRBD2. Germline CDR1 MNHEY, CDR2 SMNVEV (reference sequence). With 2 bases clipped from V and 5 bases from J, the junction kept 5 bases outside the gene matches. The CDR3 has 16 amino acids. The DNA for the CDR3 is TGTGCCAGCAGTTTAGGAGTGGGACTAGCGGGAGATACGCAGTATTTT. Protein product: CASSLGVGLAGDTQYF.

The genes are TRBV6-1 and TRBJ1-5; D remains unclear. Trimming shortened V by 2 bases and J by 0 bases, and 11 bases separated the two germline ends. This CDR3 is 16 amino acids long. Germline CDR1 reads MNHNS; CDR2 reads SASEGT. CDR3 protein: CASSELGGYSNQPQHF. CDR3 DNA: TGTGCCAGCAGTGAATTAGGCGGCTATAGCAATCAGCCCCAGCATTTT.

The rearrangement uses TRBV5-1 and TRBJ2-7, with 7 bases fitting TRBD1. The germline CDR1 and CDR2 sequences are SGHRS and YFSETQ. J was trimmed by 2 bases and V by 3 bases; bases with no gene match: 5. The CDR3 covers 14 residues. Here the CDR3 DNA reads TGCGCCAGCAGCTCTCCGGGACAGCCCTACGAGCAGTACTTC. Translated: CASSSPGQPYEQYF.

This chain links TRBV7-8 with TRBJ1-2; no clear D gene. Germline CDR1 reads SGHVS; CDR2 reads FQNEAQ. The V gene lost 5 bases and the J gene lost 5 bases, with 15 bases spanning the gap. The CDR3 is 14 amino acids. The CDR3 nucleotides are TGTGCCAGCAGCGCCCTGACTGGGTATTATGGCTACACCTTC. Translation: CASSALTGYYGYTF.

V gene TRBV30 combines with J gene TRBJ2-7; D unresolved. The V end was cut by 2 bases, the J end by 0 bases, with 17 bases between. CDR1 GTSNPN and CDR2 SVGIG come from the germline V gene (reference sequence). This CDR3 is 16 amino acids long. CDR3 nucleotide sequence: TGTGCCTGGAGTACTTGGACGAGCAGAGGCTCCTACGAGCAGTACTTC. Protein sequence: CAWSTWTSRGSYEQYF.

The V call is TRBV7-2, the J call TRBJ2-1; the D is unclear. There are 13 residues in the CDR3. The V end lost 1 base, the J end lost 5 bases, and 6 bases lay between the germline ends. The germline V gene has CDR1 SGHTA and CDR2 FQGNSA. The CDR3: CASSLDGNNEQFF. In DNA form, the CDR3 reads TGTGCCAGCAGCTTAGACGGTAACAATGAGCAGTTCTTC. Drawing the rest from reference TRBV7-2 and TRBJ2-1, the complete variable domain is GAGVSQSPSNKVTEKGKDVELRCDPISGHTALYWYRQSLGQGLEFLIYFQGNSAPDKSGLPSDRFSAERTGGSVSTLTIQRTQQEDSAVYLCASSLDGNNEQFFGPGTRLTVL.

The rearrangement links TRBV7-2 to TRBJ2-7, with 7 bases aligning to TRBD2. The length of the CDR3 is 16 residues. Trimming took 1 base from V and 3 from J; bases not matched to a gene: 9. From germline, CDR1 is SGHTA and CDR2 FQGNSA. The CDR3 DNA reads TGTGCCAGCAGCTTAGTCGGCCAGCGGGGTTTCTACGAGCAGTACTTC. It translates to CASSLVGQRGFYEQYF.

This chain links TRBV19 with TRBJ2-1; 8 nucleotides match TRBD2. Unmatched junction bases numbered 8, after V lost 4 bases and J lost 9 bases. The CDR3 is made up of 14 amino acids. Germline CDR1 reads LNHDA; CDR2 reads SQIVND (reference sequence). The CDR3 is CASSKFREGGEQFF. The CDR3 DNA follows: TGTGCCAGTAGTAAGTTCCGGGAGGGTGGTGAGCAGTTCTTC.

This clone was observed a handful of times. The rearrangement links TRBV11-2 to TRBJ1-4; D ambiguous. Per germline, CDR1 SGHAT and CDR2 FQNNGV. This CDR3 comprises 16 residues. V lost 5 bases to trimming and J lost 3 bases, with 16 bases between them. CDR3 in amino acids: CASSPGPRQANEKLFF. The CDR3 nucleotides read TGTGCCAGCAGCCCGGGCCCGCGGCAAGCTAATGAAAAACTGTTTTTT.

The gene calls are TRBV7-9 and TRBJ2-7; D ambiguous. The V gene's germline CDR1 is SEHNR and CDR2 FQNEAQ (reference sequence). This CDR3 is built from 15 residues. Trimming removed 1 base at V and 4 bases at J, with 14 bases between. CDR3 protein: CASSLDVGRSYEQYF. The CDR3 coding sequence is TGTGCCAGCAGCTTAGACGTCGGCAGGTCTTACGAGCAGTACTTC.

The chain combines TRBV29-1 with TRBJ2-1; 7 nucleotides line up with TRBD1. J was trimmed by 5 bases and V by 4 bases; bases with no gene match: 8. The CDR3 spans 14 residues. Germline CDR1 is SQVTM and CDR2 is ANQGSEA. This chain's CDR3 is CSVGSSDRDNEQFF. The CDR3 DNA reads TGCAGCGTTGGGTCTTCCGACAGGGACAATGAGCAGTTCTTC.

The V and J genes are TRBV5-4 and TRBJ2-1; 8 bases are shared with TRBD2. In germline, CDR1 is SGHNT, CDR2 YYREEE (reference sequence). Losses at the gene ends were 7 bases for V and 6 bases for J; bases not matched to a gene: 12. This CDR3 is built from 15 residues. The DNA of the CDR3 is TGTGCCAGCCGCTACGGAGCGGGAGCTTTCAATGAGCAGTTCTTC. This encodes CASRYGAGAFNEQFF.